This is a list of T cell receptor beta chains from one sample in a study of blood T cells in healthy people across ages. MiXCR, run by TCRdb on the 5' RACE reads, gives a single entry per CDR3 protein. The sample has 760,000 or so distinct CDR3 sequences, around a quarter seen once. These data were also reused for a study on T cells of mothers and their children.

Sample: blood. These receptors came from a boy aged 10-17 years in good health. CDR3s include the opening cysteine and the closing phenylalanine or tryptophan. A D gene is named only where the DNA matches it firmly. Clone size is stated in some rows and not others, as once, few, many or a class when expanded.

d_gene: TRBD1
abundance: .
j_gene: TRBJ2-7
v_gene: TRBV5-1
CDR3nt: TGCGCCAGCAGCTTGGCATTCTCCGCCTGGGACAGGACCTACGAGCAGTACTTC
CDR3aa: CASSLAFSAWDRTYEQYF

d_gene: .
abundance: few
j_gene: TRBJ2-6
v_gene: TRBV5-1
CDR3nt: TGCGCCAGCAGCGTACAGGGTGGCGGGGCCAACGTCCTGACTTTC
CDR3aa: CASSVQGGGANVLTF

d_gene: .
abundance: few
j_gene: TRBJ2-7
v_gene: TRBV28
CDR3nt: TGTGCCAGCAGTTCCTTACCCCAGGGGGGCCCGGACGAGCAGTACTTC
CDR3aa: CASSSLPQGGPDEQYF

d_gene: TRBD2
abundance: .
j_gene: TRBJ2-1
v_gene: TRBV6-2/TRBV6-3
CDR3nt: TGTGCCAGCAGCTCCCCCGGGACTAGCGTCCTATTCTCCTACAATGAGCAGTTCTTC
CDR3aa: CASSSPGTSVLFSYNEQFF

d_gene: .
abundance: .
j_gene: TRBJ1-4
v_gene: TRBV25-1
CDR3nt: TGCGCCAGCAGTGAATTTGGGGACACTAATGAAAAACTGTTTTTT
CDR3aa: CASSEFGDTNEKLFF

d_gene: .
abundance: .
j_gene: TRBJ2-5
v_gene: TRBV7-2
CDR3nt: TGTGCCAGCAGCTCGCCCCTCTTCGAGACCCAGTACTTC
CDR3aa: CASSSPLFETQYF

d_gene: TRBD1
abundance: .
j_gene: TRBJ2-7
v_gene: TRBV20-1
CDR3nt: TGCAGTGCTCTATGGGACAGAAGACAACCTTACGAGCAGTACTTC
CDR3aa: CSALWDRRQPYEQYF

d_gene: TRBD2
abundance: few
j_gene: TRBJ2-7
v_gene: TRBV6-1
CDR3nt: TGTGCCAGCACGGCTAGCGGGAGGATCTACGAGCAGTACTTC
CDR3aa: CASTASGRIYEQYF

d_gene: TRBD1
abundance: .
j_gene: TRBJ2-5
v_gene: TRBV11-2
CDR3nt: TGTGCCAGCAGCGGAGCCGGTTCGAGACAGGGGAGTTCGGAGACCCAGTACTTC
CDR3aa: CASSGAGSRQGSSETQYF

d_gene: .
abundance: .
j_gene: TRBJ2-1
v_gene: TRBV4-1
CDR3nt: TGCGCCAGCAGCCCTGGCCAAACCGGGCTAAGAGATGAGCAGTTCTTC
CDR3aa: CASSPGQTGLRDEQFF

d_gene: TRBD2
abundance: .
j_gene: TRBJ2-1
v_gene: TRBV20-1
CDR3nt: TGTAGTGCTAGAGATGGGGGACTAGCAACCTACAATGAGCAGTTCTTC
CDR3aa: CSARDGGLATYNEQFF

d_gene: TRBD1
abundance: .
j_gene: TRBJ1-5
v_gene: TRBV6-1
CDR3nt: TGTGCCAGCAGAGAAACCGGGACAGGGTTTTTCCGGAATCAGCCCCAGCATTTT
CDR3aa: CASRETGTGFFRNQPQHF

d_gene: .
abundance: .
j_gene: TRBJ1-3
v_gene: TRBV12-3/TRBV12-4
CDR3nt: TGTGCCAGCGACCCCCGGGAGGGTTCTGGAAACACCATATATTTT
CDR3aa: CASDPREGSGNTIYF

d_gene: .
abundance: few
j_gene: TRBJ2-3
v_gene: TRBV10-2
CDR3nt: TGCGCCAGCAGTGAAGGGCTGGCTCCGGATACGCAGTATTTT
CDR3aa: CASSEGLAPDTQYF

d_gene: TRBD1
abundance: .
j_gene: TRBJ2-7
v_gene: TRBV6-2/TRBV6-3
CDR3nt: TGTGCCATCAGGCGGACAGGGATGATTTCGAAGCAGTACTTC
CDR3aa: CAIRRTGMISKQYF

d_gene: .
abundance: .
j_gene: TRBJ2-1
v_gene: TRBV29-1
CDR3nt: TGCTCCAATGGGGGCCACAATGAGCAGTTCTTC
CDR3aa: CSNGGHNEQFF

d_gene: TRBD2
abundance: few
j_gene: TRBJ2-1
v_gene: TRBV20-1
CDR3nt: TGCAGTGCTATCGTGTTGCGGGAGGGCCTATCCTACAATGAGCAGTTCTTC
CDR3aa: CSAIVLREGLSYNEQFF

d_gene: .
abundance: .
j_gene: TRBJ2-7
v_gene: TRBV20-1
CDR3nt: TGCAGTGCTAGAGCGAACCTTGGACCTACCTACGAGCAGTACTTC
CDR3aa: CSARANLGPTYEQYF

d_gene: TRBD2
abundance: .
j_gene: TRBJ2-7
v_gene: TRBV5-1
CDR3nt: TGCGCCAGCAGCTTGGCGGCTAGCGGGGAAGACGAGCAGTACTTC
CDR3aa: CASSLAASGEDEQYF

d_gene: .
abundance: few
j_gene: TRBJ1-3
v_gene: TRBV5-1
CDR3nt: TGCGCCAGCAGCCTGACAGGCTCTGGAGACACCATATATTTT
CDR3aa: CASSLTGSGDTIYF

d_gene: TRBD1
abundance: few
j_gene: TRBJ1-2
v_gene: TRBV6-5
CDR3nt: TGTGCCAGCAGTTACTCGGGACAGGGAGGTGGCTATGGCTACACCTTC
CDR3aa: CASSYSGQGGGYGYTF

d_gene: .
abundance: .
j_gene: TRBJ2-6
v_gene: TRBV12-3/TRBV12-4
CDR3nt: TGTGCCAGCAGTCCGGGCGGTCTTGGGGCCAACGTCCTGACTTTC
CDR3aa: CASSPGGLGANVLTF

d_gene: .
abundance: few
j_gene: TRBJ2-3
v_gene: TRBV7-3
CDR3nt: TGTGCCAGCAGCTCGGCTGGTTACACAGATACGCAGTATTTT
CDR3aa: CASSSAGYTDTQYF

d_gene: .
abundance: few
j_gene: TRBJ2-1
v_gene: TRBV5-1
CDR3nt: TGCGCCGGCAGCTTGCGGACGGGAAGCTCCTACAATGAGCAGTTCTTC
CDR3aa: CAGSLRTGSSYNEQFF

d_gene: .
abundance: .
j_gene: TRBJ2-5
v_gene: TRBV7-9
CDR3nt: TGTGCCAGCAGCTTAACGGTTCAAGATGAGACCCAGTACTTC
CDR3aa: CASSLTVQDETQYF

d_gene: .
abundance: .
j_gene: TRBJ1-2
v_gene: TRBV10-3
CDR3nt: TGTGCCATCGGAGGTTTAGGGGCCTATGGCTACACCTTC
CDR3aa: CAIGGLGAYGYTF

d_gene: TRBD2
abundance: .
j_gene: TRBJ2-5
v_gene: TRBV7-2
CDR3nt: TGTGCCAGCACCTTGGGGACTAGCGTAAGGGAGACCCAGTACTTC
CDR3aa: CASTLGTSVRETQYF